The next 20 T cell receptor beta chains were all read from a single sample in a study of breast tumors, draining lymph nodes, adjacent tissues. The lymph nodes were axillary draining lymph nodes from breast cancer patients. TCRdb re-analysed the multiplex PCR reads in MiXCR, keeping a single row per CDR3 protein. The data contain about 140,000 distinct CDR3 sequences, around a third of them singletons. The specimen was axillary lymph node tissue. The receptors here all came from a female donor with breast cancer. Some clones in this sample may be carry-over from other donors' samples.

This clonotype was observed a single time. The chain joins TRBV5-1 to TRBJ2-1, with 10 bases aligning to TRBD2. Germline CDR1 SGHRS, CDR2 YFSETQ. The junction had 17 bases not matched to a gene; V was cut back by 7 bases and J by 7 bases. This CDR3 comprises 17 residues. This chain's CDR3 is CASFLRSLAGAGNEQFF. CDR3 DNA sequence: TGCGCCAGCTTCCTGCGTTCGCTAGCGGGGGCAGGGAATGAGCAGTTCTTC.

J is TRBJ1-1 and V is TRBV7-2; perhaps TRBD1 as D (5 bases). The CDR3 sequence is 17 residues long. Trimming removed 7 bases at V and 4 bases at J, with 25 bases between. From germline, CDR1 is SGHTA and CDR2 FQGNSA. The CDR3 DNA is TGTGCCAGCACCTCGCTCGGGAGCGGGGGGGACGGCACTGAAGCTTTCTTT. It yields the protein CASTSLGSGGDGTEAFF.

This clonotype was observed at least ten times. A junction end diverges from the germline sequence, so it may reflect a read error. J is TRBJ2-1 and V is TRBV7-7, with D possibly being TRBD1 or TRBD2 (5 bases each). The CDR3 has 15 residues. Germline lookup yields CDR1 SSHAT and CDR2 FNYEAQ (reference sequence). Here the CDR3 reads CASSPGTGRSDEQFF. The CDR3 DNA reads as TGTGCTAGCAGCCCCGGGACGGGAAGGTCGGATGAGCAGTTCTTC.

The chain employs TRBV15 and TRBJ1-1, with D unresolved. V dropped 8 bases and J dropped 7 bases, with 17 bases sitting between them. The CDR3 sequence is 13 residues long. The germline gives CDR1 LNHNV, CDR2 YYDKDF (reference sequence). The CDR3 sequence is CATALPGKSEAFF. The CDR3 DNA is TGTGCCACCGCACTCCCGGGTAAGAGTGAAGCTTTCTTT.

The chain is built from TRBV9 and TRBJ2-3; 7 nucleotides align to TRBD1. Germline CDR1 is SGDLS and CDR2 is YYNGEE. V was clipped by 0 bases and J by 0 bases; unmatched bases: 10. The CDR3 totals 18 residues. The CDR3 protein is CASSVGPGTASSTDTQYF. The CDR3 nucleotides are TGTGCCAGCAGCGTAGGCCCCGGGACAGCTTCTAGCACAGATACGCAGTATTTT. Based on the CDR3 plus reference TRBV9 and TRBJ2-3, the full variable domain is DSGVTQTPKHLITATGQRVTLRCSPRSGDLSVYWYQQSLDQGLQFLIQYYNGEERAKGNILERFSAQQFPDLHSELNLSSLELGDSALYFCASSVGPGTASSTDTQYFGPGTRLTVL.

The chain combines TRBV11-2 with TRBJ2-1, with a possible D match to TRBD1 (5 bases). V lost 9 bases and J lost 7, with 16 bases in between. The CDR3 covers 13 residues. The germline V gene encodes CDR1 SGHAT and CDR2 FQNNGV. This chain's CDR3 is CASGRRQQNEQFF. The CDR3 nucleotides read TGTGCCAGTGGACGTAGACAGCAAAATGAGCAGTTCTTC. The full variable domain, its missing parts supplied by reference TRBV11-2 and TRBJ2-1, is EAGVAQSPRYKIIEKRQSVAFWCNPISGHATLYWYQQILGQGPKLLIQFQNNGVVDDSQLPKDRFSAERLKGVDSTLKIQPAKLEDSAVYLCASGRRQQNEQFFGPGTRLTVL.

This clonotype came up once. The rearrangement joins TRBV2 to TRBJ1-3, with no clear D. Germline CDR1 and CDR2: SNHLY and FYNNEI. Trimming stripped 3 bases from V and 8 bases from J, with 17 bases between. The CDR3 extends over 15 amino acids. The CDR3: CASSDVGNYGYTIYF. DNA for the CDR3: TGTGCCAGCAGTGATGTGGGGAACTATGGCTACACCATATATTTT.

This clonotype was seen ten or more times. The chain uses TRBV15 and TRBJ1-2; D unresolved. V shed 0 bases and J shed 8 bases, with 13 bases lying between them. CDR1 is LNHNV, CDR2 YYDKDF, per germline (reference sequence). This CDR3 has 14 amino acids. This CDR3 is CATSRDHGVTGYTF. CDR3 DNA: TGTGCCACCAGCAGAGATCATGGGGTAACAGGCTACACCTTC.

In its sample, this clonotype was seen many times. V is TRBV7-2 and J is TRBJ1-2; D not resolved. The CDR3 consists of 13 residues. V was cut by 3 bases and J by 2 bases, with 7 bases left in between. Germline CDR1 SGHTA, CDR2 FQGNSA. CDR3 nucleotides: TGTGCCAGCAGCTTTGCAGAAAACTATGGCTACACCTTC. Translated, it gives CASSFAENYGYTF. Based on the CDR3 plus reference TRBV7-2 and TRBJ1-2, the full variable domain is GAGVSQSPSNKVTEKGKDVELRCDPISGHTALYWYRQSLGQGLEFLIYFQGNSAPDKSGLPSDRFSAERTGGSVSTLTIQRTQQEDSAVYLCASSFAENYGYTFGSGTRLTVV.

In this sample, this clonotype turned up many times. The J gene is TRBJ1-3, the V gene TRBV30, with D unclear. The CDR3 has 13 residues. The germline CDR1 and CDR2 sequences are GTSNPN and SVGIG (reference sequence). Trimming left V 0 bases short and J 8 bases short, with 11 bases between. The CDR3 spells CAWSVLEVDTIYF. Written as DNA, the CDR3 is TGTGCCTGGAGTGTTTTGGAGGTAGACACCATATATTTT.

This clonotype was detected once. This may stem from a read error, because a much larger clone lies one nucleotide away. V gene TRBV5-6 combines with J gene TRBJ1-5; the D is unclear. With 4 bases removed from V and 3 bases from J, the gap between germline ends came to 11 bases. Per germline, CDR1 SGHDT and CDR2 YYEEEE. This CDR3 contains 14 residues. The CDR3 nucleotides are TGTGCCAGCAGCCCGCAGGTAGTCAATCAGCCCCAGCATTTT. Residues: CASSPQVVNQPQHF.

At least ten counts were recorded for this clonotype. The CDR3 DNA is TGTGCCAGCAGCTTTTTGACTCTTGGGGAGACCCAGTACTTC. Its translation is CASSFLTLGETQYF. V usage is TRBV5-5 and J usage is TRBJ2-5; D unclear. CDR1 is SGHKS and CDR2 is YYEKEE in the germline V gene (reference sequence). The CDR3 covers 14 residues. Trimming left V 2 bases short and J 5 bases short, with 13 bases between.

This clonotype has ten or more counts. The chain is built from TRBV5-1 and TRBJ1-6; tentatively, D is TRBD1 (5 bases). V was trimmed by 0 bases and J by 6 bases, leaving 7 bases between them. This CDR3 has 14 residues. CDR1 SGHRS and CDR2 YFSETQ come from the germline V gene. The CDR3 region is CASSLGDPNSPLHF. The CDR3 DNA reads TGCGCCAGCAGCTTGGGGGACCCTAATTCACCCCTCCACTTT. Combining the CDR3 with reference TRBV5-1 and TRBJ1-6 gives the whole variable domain KAGVTQTPRYLIKTRGQQVTLSCSPISGHRSVSWYQQTPGQGLQFLFEYFSETQRNKGNFPGRFSGRQFSNSRSEMNVSTLELGDSALYLCASSLGDPNSPLHFGNGTRLTVT.

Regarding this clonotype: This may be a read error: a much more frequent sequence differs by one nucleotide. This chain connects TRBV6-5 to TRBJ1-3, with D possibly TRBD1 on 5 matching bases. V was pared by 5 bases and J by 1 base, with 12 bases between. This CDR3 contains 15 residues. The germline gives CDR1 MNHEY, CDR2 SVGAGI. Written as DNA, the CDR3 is TGTGCCAGCAGTCAACGGGGGGAATCTGGAAACACCATATATTTT. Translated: CASSQRGESGNTIYF.

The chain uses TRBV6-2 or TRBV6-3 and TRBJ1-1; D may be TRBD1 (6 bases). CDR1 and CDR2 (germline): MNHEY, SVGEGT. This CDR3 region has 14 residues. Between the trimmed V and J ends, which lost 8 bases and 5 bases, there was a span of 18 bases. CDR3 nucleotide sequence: TGTGCCAGCGGACCCGACAGGAGGGATACTGAAGCTTTCTTT. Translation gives CASGPDRRDTEAFF.

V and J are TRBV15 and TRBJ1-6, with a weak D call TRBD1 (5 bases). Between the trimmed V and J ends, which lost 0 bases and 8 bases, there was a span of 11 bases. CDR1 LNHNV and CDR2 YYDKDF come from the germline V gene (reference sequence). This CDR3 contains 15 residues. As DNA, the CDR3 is TGTGCCACCAGCAGAGATCGGACCAGGGATTCACCCCTCCACTTT. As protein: CATSRDRTRDSPLHF.

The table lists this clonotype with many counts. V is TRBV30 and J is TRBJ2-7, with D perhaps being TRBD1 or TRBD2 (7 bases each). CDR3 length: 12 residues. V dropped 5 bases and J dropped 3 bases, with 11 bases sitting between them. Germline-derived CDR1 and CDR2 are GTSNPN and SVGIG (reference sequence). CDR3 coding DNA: TGTGCCTGGGGGAGGGGGCACTACGAGCAGTACGTC. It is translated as CAWGRGHYEQYV.

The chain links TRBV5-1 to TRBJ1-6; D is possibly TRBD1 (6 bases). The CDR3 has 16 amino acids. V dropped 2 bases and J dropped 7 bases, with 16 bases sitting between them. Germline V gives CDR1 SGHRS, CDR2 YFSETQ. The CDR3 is CASSFAGGRVNSPLHF. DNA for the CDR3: TGCGCCAGCAGCTTTGCGGGGGGGCGCGTAAATTCACCCCTCCACTTT.

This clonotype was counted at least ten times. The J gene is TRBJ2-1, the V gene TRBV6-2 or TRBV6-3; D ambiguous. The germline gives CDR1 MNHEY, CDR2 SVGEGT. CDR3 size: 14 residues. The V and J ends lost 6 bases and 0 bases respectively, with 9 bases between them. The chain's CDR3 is CASRPLSSYNEQFF. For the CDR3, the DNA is TGTGCCAGCAGACCTCTTAGCTCCTACAATGAGCAGTTCTTC.

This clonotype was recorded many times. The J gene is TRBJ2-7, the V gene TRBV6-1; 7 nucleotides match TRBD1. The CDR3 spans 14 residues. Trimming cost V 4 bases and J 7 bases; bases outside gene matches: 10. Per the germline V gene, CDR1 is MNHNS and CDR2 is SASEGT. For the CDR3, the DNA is TGTGCCAGCAGTGGACAGGGCGGCGTTCGGGAGCAGTACTTC. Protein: CASSGQGGVREQYF.